This T cell receptor (beta chain) appears in the sequencing data of a study of lymphopenia after photon versus proton radiotherapy. Study-wide results and caveats: After lymphocyte nadir, photon-treated repertoires showed oligoclonal expansion, especially CD8+ Temra. A bigger post-nadir fall in TCR diversity correlated inversely with survival time in deceased patients. Under photons, naive T cells and diversity fell while effector/memory populations rose. Survival link was tested only in deceased patients; proton benefit remains a possibility.

Sequencing used immunoSEQ multiplex PCR; TCRdb keeps in-frame clones, though not all of them. The sample holds 75,000 to 90,000 clones, about 86% seen once. With regard to this clone: Its antigen is unknown.

This CDR3 is built from 16 residues. CDR1 is KGHSH and CDR2 is LQKENI in the germline V gene. V lost 3 bases, J lost 4 bases, and 15 bases lay in between. The rearrangement joins TRBV18 to TRBJ1-4; the D gene is possibly TRBD1 (6 bases). The receptor was derived from a man in his 60s with pancreatic cancer. The sample was peripheral blood, taken from a patient treated with proton-based radiotherapy. CDR3 coding DNA: TGTGCCAGCTCACCGACTGGGGGCCTTGGTAATGAAAAACTGTTTTTT. Translated: CASSPTGGLGNEKLFF.